This T cell receptor beta chain was documented in a study of blood T cells in healthy people across ages. Combining a sample-barcoded 5' primer with a J-beta primer mix, a second PCR ran for roughly 6 to 12 cycles. TCRdb independently ran MiXCR on the 5' RACE reads; one entry per CDR3 protein. Here the sample spans about 2 million distinct CDR3 sequences, about 50% being singletons. Researchers report isolating at least 7 million PBMCs per sample. V gave up 2 bases and J gave up 4 bases; unmatched junction bases: 9. CDR3 length: 16 residues. Germline V gene data show CDR1 as SGHTA and CDR2 as FQGNSA. This clonotype was counted between two and nine times.

The sequenced sample consisted of blood. This receptor was identified in a woman between 35 and 50 years old in good health. The gene calls are TRBV7-2 and TRBJ2-7; 9 bases are a match to TRBD1. CDR3 in DNA: TGTGCCAGCAGCTTATGGTCACAGGGGGCTAGGTACGAGCAGTACTTC. Translating gives CASSLWSQGARYEQYF.